This record looks at one T cell receptor (beta chain) sequence and its context. The antigen remains unidentified. These data belong to a study of vaccination effects on CD4 cells after COVID-19. Study as a whole: Samples that were drawn after vaccination came a median of 72 days after the second dose.

Generated by immunoSEQ multiplex PCR, the TCRdb table keeps only in-frame clones and is missing some. Of fewer than 15,000 clones in the sample, around 75% were seen once. Pools of viral peptides were used by the ViraFEST assay to expand antigen-specific CD4+ T cells ahead of sequencing. The culture ran for roughly ten days before CD4+ T cells were isolated. SARS-CoV-2 infected the person between March and December 2020, as confirmed by PCR. The participants, recipients of two vaccine doses, got either BNT162b2 or mRNA-1273. The sample in question was CD4+ T cells from PBMCs cultured with HCoV-NL63 spike peptides, obtained after COVID-19 vaccination. The origin of this receptor is a human donor who had a prior SARS-CoV-2 infection.

The CDR3 reads CASSSPSRGLNYGYTF. The DNA for the CDR3 is TGTGCCAGCAGTTCCCCTTCGCGGGGTCTTAACTATGGCTACACCTTC. V is TRBV6-5 and J is TRBJ1-2, with D unresolved. Trimming removed 4 bases at V and 1 base at J, with 16 bases between. CDR3 length: 16 amino acids. The V gene's germline CDR1 is MNHEY and CDR2 SVGAGI.